This entry lists 8 T cell receptor beta chains sequenced from one sample in a study of blood T cells in healthy people across ages. Using a J-beta primer mix together with a sample-barcoded 5' primer, a second PCR was run for roughly 7 to 12 cycles. MiXCR, run by TCRdb on the 5' RACE reads, gives a single entry per CDR3 protein. Of 850,000 to 1,000,000 distinct CDR3 sequences in the sample, about 53% were seen once. The sequenced material came from blood. The receptors here all came from a woman aged 55-69 years in good health.

The chain has TRBV24-1 and TRBJ2-3; a possible D gene is TRBD1 (6 bases). Germline V gene data show CDR1 as KGHDR and CDR2 as SFDVKD. The ends were cut back, 1 base at V and 4 bases at J, with 8 bases in the middle. This CDR3 is 14 amino acids long. The CDR3 region has the DNA TGTGCCACCAGTGATTTTACAGGGTCAGATACGCAGTATTTT. As protein: CATSDFTGSDTQYF.

This clonotype was seen only a few times. V is TRBV7-8 and J is TRBJ2-3; D not certain. CDR3 length: 14 residues. Germline lookup yields CDR1 SGHVS and CDR2 FQNEAQ. V was clipped by 1 base and J by 6 bases, with 11 bases between them. CDR3 sequence reads: CASSLGLKWDTQYF. The CDR3 region has the DNA TGTGCCAGCAGCTTAGGACTTAAGTGGGATACGCAGTATTTT.

As concerns this clonotype: At one end the junction does not follow the germline gene, possibly because of a read error. The rearrangement links TRBV5-1 to TRBJ2-1, with 8 nucleotides matching TRBD1. This CDR3 is built from 14 residues. Germline-derived CDR1 and CDR2 are SGHRS and YFSETQ. The CDR3 DNA is TGTGCCAGCAGCTTGGACAGGGCATACAATGAGCAGTTCTTC. This encodes CASSLDRAYNEQFF.

This clonotype was observed a few times. The V and J genes are TRBV20-1 and TRBJ2-1; D may be TRBD2 (5 bases). The germline CDR1 and CDR2 sequences are DFQATT and SNEGSKA (reference sequence). The CDR3 contains 12 residues. Trimming cost V 3 bases and J 9 bases, with 12 bases left between them. This CDR3 reads CSASLLGLEQFF. CDR3 nucleotides: TGCAGTGCTAGCCTACTAGGCCTTGAGCAGTTCTTC.

The chain has TRBV2 and TRBJ1-5; D ambiguous. Germline V lookup: CDR1 SNHLY, CDR2 FYNNEI. There are 15 residues in the CDR3. Trimming stripped 8 bases from V and 3 bases from J, with 17 bases between. CDR3 DNA sequence: TGTGCCAGCCGCCGGGGAGGAGGCCCCAATCAGCCCCAGCATTTT. Translating it yields CASRRGGGPNQPQHF.

V usage is TRBV4-1 and J usage is TRBJ1-4, with D perhaps TRBD1 (6 bases). V lost 3 bases and J lost 3, with 11 bases in between. Germline CDR1 is MGHRA and CDR2 is YSYEKL. The CDR3 totals 15 residues. CDR3 nucleotide sequence: TGCGCCAGCAGCCACCCAGGGGTTGCTAATGAAAAACTGTTTTTT. Its protein product is CASSHPGVANEKLFF.

The V and J genes are TRBV29-1 and TRBJ2-3; D is unresolved. The length of the CDR3 is 14 residues. The V gene lost 6 bases and the J gene lost 2 bases, with 15 bases spanning the gap. Germline loops: CDR1 SQVTM, CDR2 ANQGSEA. The CDR3 here is CSVVGRWNTDTQYF. The DNA of the CDR3 is TGCAGCGTAGTTGGGCGATGGAACACAGATACGCAGTATTTT.

This clonotype was counted ten times or more. This chain connects TRBV12-3 or TRBV12-4 to TRBJ1-2; 8 bases are a match to TRBD1. After removal of 5 bases from V and 1 base from J, the junction contained 3 bases not matched to a gene. The CDR3 totals 14 residues. CDR3 protein: CASSTGGDNYGYTF. The CDR3 nucleotides are TGTGCCAGCAGTACAGGGGGGGATAACTATGGCTACACCTTC.